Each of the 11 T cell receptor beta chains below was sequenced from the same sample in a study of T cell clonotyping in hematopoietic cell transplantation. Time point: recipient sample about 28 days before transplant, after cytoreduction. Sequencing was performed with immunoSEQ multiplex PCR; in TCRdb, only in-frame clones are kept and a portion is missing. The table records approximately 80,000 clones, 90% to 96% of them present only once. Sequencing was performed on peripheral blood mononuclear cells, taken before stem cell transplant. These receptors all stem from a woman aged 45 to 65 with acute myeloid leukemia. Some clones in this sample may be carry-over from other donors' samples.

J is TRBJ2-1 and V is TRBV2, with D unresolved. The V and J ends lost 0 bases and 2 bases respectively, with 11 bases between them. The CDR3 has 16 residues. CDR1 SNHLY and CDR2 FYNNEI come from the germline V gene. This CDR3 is CASSEADPPPYNEQFF. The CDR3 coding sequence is TGTGCCAGCAGTGAAGCTGATCCCCCTCCCTACAATGAGCAGTTCTTC.

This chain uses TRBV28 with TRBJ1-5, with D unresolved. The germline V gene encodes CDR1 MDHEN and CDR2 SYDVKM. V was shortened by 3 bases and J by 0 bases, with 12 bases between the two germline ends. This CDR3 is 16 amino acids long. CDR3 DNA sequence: TGTGCCAGCAGTTTTTTTTCCAGGAATAGCAATCAGCCCCAGCATTTT. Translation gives CASSFFSRNSNQPQHF.

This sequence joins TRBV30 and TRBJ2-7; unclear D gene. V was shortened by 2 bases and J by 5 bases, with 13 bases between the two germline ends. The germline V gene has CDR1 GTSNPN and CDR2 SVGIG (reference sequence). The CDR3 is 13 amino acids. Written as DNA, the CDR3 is TGTGCCTGGAGTCCCATAGTGCGCAACGAGCAGTACTTC. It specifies CAWSPIVRNEQYF.

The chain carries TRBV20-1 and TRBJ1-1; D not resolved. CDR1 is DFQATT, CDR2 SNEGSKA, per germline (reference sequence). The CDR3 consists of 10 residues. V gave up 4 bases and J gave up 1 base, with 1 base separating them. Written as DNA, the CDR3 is TGCAGTGCTAAGAACACTGAAGCTTTCTTT. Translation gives CSAKNTEAFF.

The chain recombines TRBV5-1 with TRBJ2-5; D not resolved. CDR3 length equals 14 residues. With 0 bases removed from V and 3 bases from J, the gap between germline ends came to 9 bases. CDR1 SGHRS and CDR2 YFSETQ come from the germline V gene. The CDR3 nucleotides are TGCGCCAGCAGCTTGGAGGGCAGTGAAGAGACCCAGTACTTC. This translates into CASSLEGSEETQYF. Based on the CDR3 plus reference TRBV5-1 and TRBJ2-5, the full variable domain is KAGVTQTPRYLIKTRGQQVTLSCSPISGHRSVSWYQQTPGQGLQFLFEYFSETQRNKGNFPGRFSGRQFSNSRSEMNVSTLELGDSALYLCASSLEGSEETQYFGPGTRLLVL.

The CDR3 nucleotides are TGTGCCAGCAGCTTAGAACGTGCAGATACGCAGTATTTT. Protein sequence: CASSLERADTQYF. J is TRBJ2-3 and V is TRBV7-2; D ambiguous. V shed 1 base and J shed 4 bases, with 6 bases lying between them. Germline V lookup: CDR1 SGHTA, CDR2 FQGNSA. The CDR3 spans 13 residues.

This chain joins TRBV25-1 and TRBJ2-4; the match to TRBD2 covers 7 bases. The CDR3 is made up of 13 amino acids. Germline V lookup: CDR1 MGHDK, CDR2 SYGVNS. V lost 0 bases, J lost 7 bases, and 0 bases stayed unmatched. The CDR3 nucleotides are TGTGCCAGCAGTGAATACGGGGGGAACATTCAGTACTTC. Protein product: CASSEYGGNIQYF.

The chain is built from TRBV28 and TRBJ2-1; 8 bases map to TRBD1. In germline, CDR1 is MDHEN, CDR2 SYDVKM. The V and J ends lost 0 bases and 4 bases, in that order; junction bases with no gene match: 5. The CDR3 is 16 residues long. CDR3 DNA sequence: TGTGCCAGCAGTTTATGGGGGACAGGCCGTTACAATGAGCAGTTCTTC. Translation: CASSLWGTGRYNEQFF.

The CDR3 loop is CASSALPGQIYEQYF. Written as DNA, the CDR3 is TGTGCCAGCAGCGCCCTCCCGGGACAGATCTACGAGCAGTACTTC. The V and J genes are TRBV2 and TRBJ2-7; TRBD1 agrees at 7 bases. The CDR3 is made up of 15 amino acids. Germline CDR1 reads SNHLY; CDR2 reads FYNNEI. The trim removed 6 bases at V and 3 bases at J, leaving 11 bases unmatched.

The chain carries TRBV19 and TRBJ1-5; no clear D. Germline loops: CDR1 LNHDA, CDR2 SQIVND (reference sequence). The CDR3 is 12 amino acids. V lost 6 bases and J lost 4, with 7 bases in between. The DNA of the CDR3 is TGTGCCAGTAGGCTCGGAAATCAGCCCCAGCATTTT. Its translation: CASRLGNQPQHF.

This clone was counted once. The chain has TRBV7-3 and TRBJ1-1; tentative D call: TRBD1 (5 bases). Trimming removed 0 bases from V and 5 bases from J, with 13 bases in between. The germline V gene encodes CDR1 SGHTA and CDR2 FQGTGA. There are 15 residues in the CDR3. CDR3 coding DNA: TGTGCCAGCAGCTTAACGTCACCAGGGATGACTGAAGCTTTCTTT. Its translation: CASSLTSPGMTEAFF.